Sequencing of this TCR beta chain was carried out in a study of blood T cell repertoires in COVID-19. V lost 4 bases, J lost 11 bases, and 18 bases lay in between. CDR1 is DFQATT, CDR2 SNEGSKA, per germline (reference sequence). The CDR3 has 14 residues. Per the authors' pipeline: Estimation of nucleated cell counts was performed using reference gene primer amplification. The method was immunoSEQ multiplex PCR; TCRdb's version includes in-frame clones alone and lacks a portion of them. Clone size and V and J calls were adopted from that table, with D and trimming inferred from the DNA. The sample contains about 150,000 clones, 65% to 85% of which appear only once.

The genes are TRBV20-1 and TRBJ2-6; possibly TRBD1 for D (6 bases). The sample taken for sequencing was peripheral blood. The clonotype comes from a man between 45 and 60 years old with active or convalescent COVID-19. CDR3 nucleotides: TGCAGTGCTACTGACGACAGGACGTCTGACGTCCTGACTTTC. It codes for CSATDDRTSDVLTF.